A single sample is the source of the 8 T cell receptor beta chains below, sequenced in a study of cytomegalovirus exposure and HLA in healthy donors. Both 60 Vbeta primers and 13 Jbeta primers went into the PCR. Method: immunoSEQ multiplex PCR; TCRdb's copy keeps in-frame clones and lacks some. The sample carries around 140,000 clones, roughly 74% recorded once. The sequenced sample consisted of PBMCs. These receptors were taken from a man aged 40-50 years in good health and CMV-seronegative.

The chain links TRBV7-6 to TRBJ1-5; no clear D gene. The CDR3 sequence is 12 residues long. The germline V and J ends were trimmed by 5 bases and 5 bases, with 7 bases remaining between them. Germline CDR1 SGHVS, CDR2 FNYEAQ. CDR3 protein: CASSANDQPQHF. The CDR3 bases are TGTGCCAGCAGCGCGAACGATCAGCCCCAGCATTTT.

The V gene is TRBV14, the J gene TRBJ2-3; the match to TRBD2 covers 12 bases. The V gene end was trimmed by 0 bases and the J gene end by 6 bases; junction bases not matched to a gene: 4. The CDR3 runs to 16 residues. The V gene's germline CDR1 is SGHDN and CDR2 FVKESK. This chain's CDR3 is CASSQDRLAGADTQYF. CDR3 bases: TGTGCCAGCAGCCAAGATCGACTAGCGGGGGCTGATACGCAGTATTTT.

The rearrangement links TRBV9 to TRBJ2-5; D gene uncertain. V was trimmed by 0 bases and J by 1 base, leaving 7 bases between them. The CDR3 is 14 residues long. Looked up from germline, CDR1 is SGDLS and CDR2 is YYNGEE. The DNA of the CDR3 is TGTGCCAGCAGCGTAGGAGGCCGCCAAGAGACCCAGTACTTC. Residues: CASSVGGRQETQYF. The complete variable domain, with remaining parts taken from reference TRBV9 and TRBJ2-5, reads DSGVTQTPKHLITATGQRVTLRCSPRSGDLSVYWYQQSLDQGLQFLIQYYNGEERAKGNILERFSAQQFPDLHSELNLSSLELGDSALYFCASSVGGRQETQYFGPGTRLLVL.

The chain uses TRBV6-5 and TRBJ2-1; 7 nucleotides agree with TRBD1. V lost 6 bases, J lost 4 bases, and 9 bases stayed unmatched. Germline CDR1 is MNHEY and CDR2 is SVGAGI. The CDR3 extends over 15 amino acids. This CDR3 is CASRQGFQVYNEQFF. As DNA, the CDR3 is TGTGCCAGCAGACAGGGGTTTCAGGTATACAATGAGCAGTTCTTC.

This clone was counted only a few times. This chain uses TRBV2 with TRBJ2-7, with a possible D match to TRBD1 (6 bases). The CDR3 covers 13 residues. Germline CDR1 SNHLY, CDR2 FYNNEI. The ends were cut back, 3 bases at V and 5 bases at J, with 11 bases in the middle. In nucleotides, the CDR3 is TGTGCCAGCAGTGAGGACAGAGACCACGAGCAGTACTTC. Encoded protein: CASSEDRDHEQYF.

The chain has TRBV5-4 and TRBJ2-1, with D possibly being TRBD2 (7 bases). Germline values: CDR1 SGHNT, CDR2 YYREEE (reference sequence). The CDR3 totals 16 residues. V was pared by 3 bases and J by 8 bases, with 21 bases between. Here the CDR3 reads CASSSEGQGRVHEQFF. The DNA for the CDR3 is TGTGCCAGCAGCTCGGAGGGGCAGGGGAGGGTTCATGAGCAGTTCTTC. The full variable domain, completed using reference TRBV5-4 and TRBJ2-1, is ETGVTQSPTHLIKTRGQQVTLRCSSQSGHNTVSWYQQALGQGPQFIFQYYREEENGRGNFPPRFSGLQFPNYSSELNVNALELDDSALYLCASSSEGQGRVHEQFFGPGTRLTVL.

CDR3 coding DNA: TGTGCCAGCAGTGCCCCTCAACTACAGGGGACAAGGGGCTACACCTTC. It encodes CASSAPQLQGTRGYTF. The rearrangement uses TRBV28 and TRBJ1-2; 7 positions match TRBD1. This CDR3 region has 16 residues. Germline-derived CDR1 and CDR2 are MDHEN and SYDVKM. V dropped 5 bases and J dropped 8; count of bases not matched to a gene: 17.

The chain combines TRBV5-1 with TRBJ1-6, with D possibly being TRBD1 (5 bases). The CDR3 contains 16 residues. V lost 0 bases to trimming and J lost 10 bases, with 17 bases between them. Germline V gives CDR1 SGHRS, CDR2 YFSETQ. The CDR3 nucleotides are TGCGCCAGCAGCTTGGGTGTGGGACCGGGGGGGTCACCCCTCCACTTT. Its translation is CASSLGVGPGGSPLHF.